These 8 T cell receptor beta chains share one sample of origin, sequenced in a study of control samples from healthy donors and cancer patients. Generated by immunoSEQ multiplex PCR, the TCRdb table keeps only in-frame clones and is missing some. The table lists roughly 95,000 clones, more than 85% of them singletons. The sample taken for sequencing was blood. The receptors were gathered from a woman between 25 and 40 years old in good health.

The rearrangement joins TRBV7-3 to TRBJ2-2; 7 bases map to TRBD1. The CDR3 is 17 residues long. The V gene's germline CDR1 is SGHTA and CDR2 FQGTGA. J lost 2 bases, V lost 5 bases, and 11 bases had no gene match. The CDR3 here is CASSLMAGTVNTGELFF. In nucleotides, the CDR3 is TGTGCCAGCAGCCTAATGGCCGGGACAGTCAACACCGGGGAGCTGTTTTTT. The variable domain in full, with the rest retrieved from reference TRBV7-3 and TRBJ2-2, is GAGVSQTPSNKVTEKGKYVELRCDPISGHTALYWYRQSLGQGPEFLIYFQGTGAADDSGLPNDRFFAVRPEGSVSTLKIQRTERGDSAVYLCASSLMAGTVNTGELFFGEGSRLTVL.

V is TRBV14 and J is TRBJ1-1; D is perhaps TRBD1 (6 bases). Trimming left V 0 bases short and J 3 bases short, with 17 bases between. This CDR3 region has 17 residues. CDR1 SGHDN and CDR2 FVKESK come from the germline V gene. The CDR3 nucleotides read TGTGCCAGCAGCCAAGACTTGGGGGCGTGGGAGGACACTGAAGCTTTCTTT. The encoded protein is CASSQDLGAWEDTEAFF.

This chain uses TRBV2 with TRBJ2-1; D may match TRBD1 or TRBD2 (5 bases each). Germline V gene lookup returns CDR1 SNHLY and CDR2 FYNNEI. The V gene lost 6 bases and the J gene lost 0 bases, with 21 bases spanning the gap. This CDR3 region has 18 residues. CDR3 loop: CASRKSEGGTGSYNEQFF. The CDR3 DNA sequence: TGTGCCAGCAGAAAATCCGAGGGCGGAACAGGCTCCTACAATGAGCAGTTCTTC.

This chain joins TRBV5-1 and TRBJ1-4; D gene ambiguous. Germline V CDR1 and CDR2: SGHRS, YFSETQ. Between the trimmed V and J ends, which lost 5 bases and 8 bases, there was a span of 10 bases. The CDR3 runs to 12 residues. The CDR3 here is CASRGWEEKLFF. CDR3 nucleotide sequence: TGCGCCAGCAGGGGTTGGGAAGAAAAACTGTTTTTT.

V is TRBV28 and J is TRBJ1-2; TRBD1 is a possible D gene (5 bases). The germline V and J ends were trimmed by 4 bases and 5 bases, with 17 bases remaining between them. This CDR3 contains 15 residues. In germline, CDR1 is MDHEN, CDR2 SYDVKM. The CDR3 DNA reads TGTGCCAGCAGTTCACCACACCCGGGGGTTTATGGCTACACCTTC. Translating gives CASSSPHPGVYGYTF.

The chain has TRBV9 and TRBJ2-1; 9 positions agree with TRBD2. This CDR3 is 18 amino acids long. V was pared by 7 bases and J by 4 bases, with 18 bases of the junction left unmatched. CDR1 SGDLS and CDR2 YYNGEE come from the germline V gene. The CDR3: CASGAAPRAAGGYNEQFF. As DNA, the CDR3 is TGTGCCAGCGGCGCTGCCCCGCGCGCGGCGGGGGGGTACAATGAGCAGTTCTTC.

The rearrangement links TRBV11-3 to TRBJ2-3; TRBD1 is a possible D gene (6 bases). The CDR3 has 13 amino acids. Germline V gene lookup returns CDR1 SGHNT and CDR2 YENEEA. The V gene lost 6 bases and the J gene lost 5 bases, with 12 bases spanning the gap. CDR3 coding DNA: TGTGCCAGCAGTCCCAGGGACATAGATACGCAGTATTTT. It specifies CASSPRDIDTQYF.

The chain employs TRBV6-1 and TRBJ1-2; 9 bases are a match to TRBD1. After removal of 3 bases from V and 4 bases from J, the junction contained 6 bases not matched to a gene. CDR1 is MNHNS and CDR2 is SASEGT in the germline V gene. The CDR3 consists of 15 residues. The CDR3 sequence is CASSDPDRGFYGYTF. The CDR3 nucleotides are TGTGCCAGCAGTGATCCGGACAGGGGATTCTATGGCTACACCTTC.